These T cell receptor beta chains were read from a single sample in a study of blood T cell repertoires in COVID-19. TCRdb's copy holds only in-frame clones and misses some; the assay was immunoSEQ multiplex PCR. This table has around 460,000 clones, around 90% appearing once. The material sequenced was peripheral blood. The receptors were sampled from a man younger than 35 with COVID-19, enrolled during active disease. Each CDR3 is given with its conserved first and last residue. D genes are given only for firm matches.

TGTGCCACCAGTTATCCTAGCGGGGGGAACAATGAGCAGTTCTTC,CATSYPSGGNNEQFF,TRBJ2-1,TRBD2,TRBV24-1
TGTGCCAGCAGCCAATTCAGGGGCAGGACCTACGAGCAGTACTTC,CASSQFRGRTYEQYF,TRBJ2-7,.,TRBV3-1/TRBV3-2
TGTGCCAGCAGTTTCGGGCAGGGCTATGGCTACACCTTC,CASSFGQGYGYTF,TRBJ1-2,.,TRBV28
TGTGCCAGCAGCTACGGACTAGCGAATAGGTATGAGCAGTTCTTC,CASSYGLANRYEQFF,TRBJ2-1,TRBD2,TRBV11-1
TGTGCCAGCAGTTACTCGATTGGGAGCAGCTACACCTTC,CASSYSIGSSYTF,TRBJ1-2,.,TRBV6-2/TRBV6-3
TGTGCCAGCAGCCTCCTCGACAGACGTAATTCACCCCTCCACTTT,CASSLLDRRNSPLHF,TRBJ1-6,.,TRBV3-1/TRBV3-2
TGTGCCAGTCACTGGGGGCGCCTGGGCACCGGGGAGCTGTTTTTT,CASHWGRLGTGELFF,TRBJ2-2,.,TRBV19
TGTGCCAGCAGCTTTACTGTGGGACAGGGTTACGAGCAGTACTTC,CASSFTVGQGYEQYF,TRBJ2-7,TRBD1,TRBV7-2
TGTGCCAGCATTAGAGGGGGGGGAGGGACGACCCAGTACTTC,CASIRGGGGTTQYF,TRBJ2-5,.,TRBV28
TGTGCCAGTAGTACCGACTCGGGGAACAATCAGCCCCAGCATTTT,CASSTDSGNNQPQHF,TRBJ1-5,.,TRBV19
TGTGCCAGCAGCTTCCAGGGTAGCTACGAGCAGTACTTC,CASSFQGSYEQYF,TRBJ2-7,.,TRBV11-2
TGTGCCAGCAGCAACTCGTTAAATAACCGGGACAGGGGGCGCGGCTACACCTTC,CASSNSLNNRDRGRGYTF,TRBJ1-2,TRBD1,TRBV7-9
TGCAGCGTTGGAAAGCGGGGGAGCACAGATACGCAGTATTTT,CSVGKRGSTDTQYF,TRBJ2-3,TRBD2,TRBV29-1